Here is one T cell receptor beta chain with its context. No antigen is known for it. Per-nucleotide qualities are absent, and no much larger clonotype sits a single base away. The sample belongs to a study of blood T cell repertoires in COVID-19 (dated by TCRdb to 2018 to 2021). For context, the study as a whole: Samples covering the acute and convalescent phases of COVID-19 were provided by collaborators in the United States, Italy and Spain. The prospective study material was composed of cDNA or gDNA derived from T cells, B-cell-depleted T cells, or PBMCs. Subjects who had been exposed to COVID-19, were actively infected with it, or had recovered from it provided the deeply sampled blood TCRbeta repertoires that made up the dataset. A freely available public database, intended as a resource for researchers studying the immune response to SARS-CoV-2, is where the repertoires were released. Samples came from the ongoing ImmuneRACE study (first 160 participants) plus 1,254 subjects from 6 global collaborators. The sample metadata nearly always contained a de-identified subject ID, COVID-19 status, age in years and sex. HLA class I and class II types, where available, came from metadata supplied by the sample provider rather than from assay-based typing.

The trim is 5 bases for V and 0 bases for J, with a gap of 14 bases between the germline ends. The CDR3 runs 16 residues from the cysteine to the phenylalanine. The CDR3 DNA has 48 bases and is translated from base 1. CDR1 and CDR2, per the germline V gene, are SGHAT and FQNNGV. Each collaborating institution followed its own protocols to collect whole blood in K2EDTA tubes. For TCRbeta analysis, collaborators shipped samples in one of three forms: frozen whole blood, isolated PBMCs, or DNA extracted from either of those sample types. Here is what the overall study found, with its caveats: Clinical and demographic metadata were provided uncurated, with the amount varying by source and participant.

TCRbeta CDR3 regions were amplified from genomic DNA by means of the immunoSEQ Assay, a bias-controlled multiplex PCR. For the original study's pipeline: The number of nucleated cells in each sample was estimated from the amplification of reference gene primers within the assay. To quantify the absolute abundance of each unique TCRbeta CDR3 rearrangement, sequence reads were collapsed and filtered. For each sample, productive Simpson clonality was calculated by taking the square root of Simpson's diversity index across productive rearrangements. This immuneACCESS table, as held by TCRdb, lists in-frame sequences with V and J called but not all clones. Of the missing ones, under half trace to an unresolved V gene in checked studies; the others have no known cause. V and J calls and clone size come straight from that table; D and trimming were deduced from the DNA. The sample data list some 54,000 clones, and roughly four fifths of these were observed just once. The ten largest clones add up to roughly 2% of the sample.

The V gene is TRBV11-2 and the J gene is TRBJ2-1; TRBD2 is a possible D gene, resting on 5 matching bases. Sample: peripheral blood. The TCR originated in a woman aged 60 to 75 with acute or convalescent COVID-19. The nucleotide sequence reads as follows: TGTGCCAGCAGCCCCCTCCACGGGGTCTCCTACAATGAGCAGTTCTTC. Its translation is CASSPLHGVSYNEQFF.